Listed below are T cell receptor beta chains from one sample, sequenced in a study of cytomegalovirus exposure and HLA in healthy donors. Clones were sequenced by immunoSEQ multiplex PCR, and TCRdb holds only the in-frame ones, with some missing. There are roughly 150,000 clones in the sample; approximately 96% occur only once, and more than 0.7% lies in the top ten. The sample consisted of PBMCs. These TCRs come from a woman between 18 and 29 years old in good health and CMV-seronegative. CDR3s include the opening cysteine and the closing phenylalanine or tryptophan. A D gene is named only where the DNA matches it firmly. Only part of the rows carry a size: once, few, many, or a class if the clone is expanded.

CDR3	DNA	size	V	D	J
CASSRGLAGAYDGTQYF	TGTGCCAGCAGCCGAGGACTAGCGGGGGCCTACGATGGTACGCAGTATTTT	few	TRBV14	TRBD2	TRBJ2-3
CASSAEGQAGQYF	TGTGCCAGCAGCGCAGAAGGACAGGCGGGGCAGTACTTC	-	TRBV9	TRBD1	TRBJ2-7
CASSWTGTGEQYF	TGTGCCAGCAGCTGGACAGGGACGGGTGAGCAGTACTTC	-	TRBV14	TRBD1	TRBJ2-7
CASSFESMGLGREAFF	TGTGCCAGCAGTTTCGAATCCATGGGGCTGGGTAGAGAAGCTTTCTTT	-	TRBV6-6	-	TRBJ1-1
CASSPQAPPETQYF	TGTGCCAGTAGCCCCCAGGCCCCACCGGAGACCCAGTACTTC	-	TRBV19	-	TRBJ2-5
CASSFGSGGEYQETQYF	TGCGCCAGCAGCTTTGGTTCGGGGGGGGAGTACCAAGAGACCCAGTACTTC	-	TRBV5-1	TRBD2	TRBJ2-5
CASSIGQGVNSPLHF	TGTGCCAGCAGTATTGGACAGGGGGTTAATTCACCCCTCCACTTT	-	TRBV25-1	TRBD1	TRBJ1-6
CASSYQTGGADTQYF	TGTGCCAGCAGCTACCAGACAGGGGGCGCAGATACGCAGTATTTT	-	TRBV4-2	TRBD1	TRBJ2-3
CASSVSRNTEAFF	TGTGCCAGCAGCGTATCTCGGAACACTGAAGCTTTCTTT	-	TRBV9	-	TRBJ1-1
CASSQAGLNTEAFF	TGTGCCAGCAGCCAGGCAGGGCTGAACACTGAAGCTTTCTTT	-	TRBV14	-	TRBJ1-1
CASSPRTGYGYTF	TGTGCCAGTAGTCCCCGGACAGGTTATGGCTACACCTTC	-	TRBV19	TRBD1	TRBJ1-2
CASRPPGQGNSPLHF	TGTGCCAGCAGGCCACCGGGACAGGGGAATTCACCCCTCCACTTT	once	TRBV7-2	TRBD1	TRBJ1-6
CASSVVRVSNQPQHF	TGCGCCAGCAGTGTGGTCAGGGTTAGCAATCAGCCCCAGCATTTT	-	TRBV10-1	-	TRBJ1-5
CASSAPPLTAAPYEQYF	TGTGCCAGCAGCGCTCCTCCTTTAACAGCGGCCCCCTACGAGCAGTACTTC	-	TRBV2	-	TRBJ2-7
CASTDRGETQYF	TGTGCCAGTACGGACAGGGGTGAGACCCAGTACTTC	-	TRBV19	TRBD1	TRBJ2-5
CASSKTGTNEQFF	TGCGCCAGCAGTAAGACAGGGACCAATGAGCAGTTCTTC	-	TRBV4-1	TRBD1	TRBJ2-1
CASSPDRVRETQYF	TGTGCCAGTAGCCCGGACAGGGTACGGGAGACCCAGTACTTC	-	TRBV19	TRBD1	TRBJ2-5
CASSLGQGVGSGNTIYF	TGTGCCAGCAGCCTTGGACAGGGGGTCGGATCTGGAAACACCATATATTTT	-	TRBV7-9	TRBD1	TRBJ1-3
CASSLVGQENQPQHF	TGTGCCAGCAGCTTAGTGGGACAGGAGAATCAGCCCCAGCATTTT	once	TRBV7-2	TRBD1	TRBJ1-5
CASSESSNYGYTF	TGTGCCAGCAGTGAAAGTAGTAACTATGGCTACACCTTC	-	TRBV2	-	TRBJ1-2
CASSNVVLYEQYF	TGTGCCAGCAGTAATGTGGTACTCTACGAGCAGTACTTC	-	TRBV6-1	-	TRBJ2-7
CASSPSGLSYEQYF	TGTGCCAGCAGTCCGAGCGGGCTCTCCTACGAGCAGTACTTC	-	TRBV2	-	TRBJ2-7
CASTPGQGINSPLHF	TGTGCCAGTACCCCGGGACAGGGGATTAATTCACCCCTCCACTTT	-	TRBV19	TRBD1	TRBJ1-6
CASSLAPGRGQETQYF	TGTGCTAGCAGCTTAGCACCCGGCAGGGGTCAAGAGACCCAGTACTTC	once	TRBV7-7	-	TRBJ2-5
CASSIDPGGQGNSPLHF	TGTGCCAGTAGTATAGATCCGGGGGGCCAGGGGAATTCACCCCTCCACTTT	-	TRBV19	-	TRBJ1-6
CASSTAGTESYEQYF	TGTGCCAGCAGCACAGCCGGGACAGAGTCCTACGAGCAGTACTTC	-	TRBV13	TRBD1	TRBJ2-7
CASSISAGTGDFRGQKLFF	TGTGCCAGCAGCATCTCCGCCGGGACAGGGGACTTTCGGGGTCAAAAACTGTTTTTT	once	TRBV7-2	TRBD1	TRBJ1-4
CASSYATDSTYEQYF	TGTGCCAGCAGTTACGCGACAGATTCCACCTACGAGCAGTACTTC	-	TRBV6-6	-	TRBJ2-7
CASTAGTESFYGYTF	TGCGCCAGCACCGCCGGGACAGAAAGCTTCTATGGCTACACCTTC	-	TRBV5-1	TRBD1	TRBJ1-2
CASSAAQGASQYF	TGTGCCAGCAGTGCGGCGCAGGGGGCGTCCCAGTACTTC	-	TRBV6-5	TRBD1	TRBJ2-5
CAWGQGAGTEAFF	TGTGCCTGGGGACAGGGGGCAGGGACTGAAGCTTTCTTT	-	TRBV30	TRBD1	TRBJ1-1
CASITDGWGGQPQHF	TGTGCCAGCATTACGGACGGCTGGGGAGGTCAGCCCCAGCATTTT	-	TRBV6-5	-	TRBJ1-5